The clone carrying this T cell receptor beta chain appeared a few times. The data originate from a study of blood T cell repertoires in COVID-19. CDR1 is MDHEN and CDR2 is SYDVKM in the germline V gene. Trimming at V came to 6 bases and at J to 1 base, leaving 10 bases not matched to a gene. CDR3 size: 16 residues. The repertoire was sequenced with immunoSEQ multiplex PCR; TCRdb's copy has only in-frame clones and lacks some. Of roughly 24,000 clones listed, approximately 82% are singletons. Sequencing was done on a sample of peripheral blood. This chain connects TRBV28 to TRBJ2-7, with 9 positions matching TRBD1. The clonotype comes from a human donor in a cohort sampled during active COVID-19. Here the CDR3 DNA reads TGTGCCAGCAGACCCACCGGGACAGGGAGTTCCTACGAGCAGTACTTC. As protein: CASRPTGTGSSYEQYF.